Following are 32 T cell receptor beta chains from one sample sequenced in a study of CD8 T cells in ankylosing spondylitis. TCRdb itself ran the 5' RACE reads through MiXCR, one entry per CDR3 protein. The sample has 150,000 to 200,000 distinct CDR3 sequences; around 10% are singletons. The sequenced sample consisted of blood, either unsorted or a sorted T cell fraction (not recorded which). Source of these receptors: a male donor with ankylosing spondylitis or in good health (not recorded which).

This clonotype was seen a handful of times. The chain recombines TRBV7-9 with TRBJ1-5; 10 positions agree with TRBD1. Germline V CDR1 and CDR2: SEHNR, FQNEAQ (reference sequence). This CDR3 contains 15 residues. V gave up 4 bases and J gave up 7 bases; unmatched junction bases: 7. The DNA for the CDR3 is TGTGCCAGCAGCTCCTCAGACAGGGGGCAACAGCCCCAGCATTTT. It translates to CASSSSDRGQQPQHF.

Regarding this clonotype: This may come from a read error, since a much larger clone is one base off. This chain joins TRBV6-2 or TRBV6-3 and TRBJ2-7; TRBD2 matches 10 bases. The CDR3 is 14 amino acids. From germline, CDR1 is MNHEY and CDR2 SVGEGT. CDR3 in amino acids: CANSSGTSVTEQYF. CDR3 sequence (DNA): TGTGCCAACAGTTCCGGGACTAGCGTTACCGAGCAGTACTTC.

This clonotype was detected many times. This chain uses TRBV15 with TRBJ2-3; D not resolved. The ends were cut back, 1 base at V and 6 bases at J, with 8 bases in the middle. This CDR3 is built from 13 residues. Germline assignment: CDR1 LNHNV and CDR2 YYDKDF (reference sequence). CDR3 sequence reads: CATSRVPLDTQYF. The CDR3 DNA reads TGTGCCACCAGCAGAGTTCCCTTGGATACGCAGTATTTT.

The rearrangement joins TRBV10-1 to TRBJ2-4; no clear D gene. Germline V gives CDR1 WNHNN, CDR2 SYGVQD (reference sequence). V was pared by 8 bases and J by 0 bases, with 17 bases between. CDR3 length: 16 residues. The CDR3 sequence is CASDPRRRLAKNIQYF. Written as DNA, the CDR3 is TGCGCCAGCGACCCCAGGAGAAGACTAGCCAAAAACATTCAGTACTTC.

This clonotype was seen at least ten times. CDR3 DNA sequence: TGTGCCAGCAGTCCGACCGGGACTAGCGGCGACAATGAGCAGTTCTTC. Its protein is CASSPTGTSGDNEQFF. The rearrangement links TRBV6-5 to TRBJ2-1; 11 nucleotides line up with TRBD2. The CDR3 consists of 16 residues. Trimming cost V 5 bases and J 5 bases; bases outside gene matches: 8. Germline V CDR1 and CDR2: MNHEY, SVGAGI.

The chain carries TRBV20-1 and TRBJ2-3, with TRBD2 matching over 13 bases. CDR1 and CDR2 (germline): DFQATT, SNEGSKA (reference sequence). CDR3 length equals 16 residues. V trimming: 3 bases; J trimming: 3 bases; junction bases outside the gene matches: 6. The CDR3 sequence is CSASRTSGRLTDTQYF. DNA for the CDR3: TGCAGTGCTAGCCGGACTAGCGGGAGACTTACAGATACGCAGTATTTT.

The rearrangement links TRBV4-3 to TRBJ1-2, with D uncertain. V was pared by 0 bases and J by 4 bases, with 9 bases between. This CDR3 region has 14 residues. Germline V gives CDR1 LGHNA, CDR2 YSLEER. The CDR3: CASSQEKGPYGYTF. DNA of the CDR3: TGCGCCAGCAGCCAAGAGAAGGGTCCCTATGGCTACACCTTC.

This clonotype was observed many times. This sequence joins TRBV12-3 or TRBV12-4 and TRBJ1-2; D remains ambiguous. This CDR3 comprises 12 residues. Between the trimmed V and J ends, which lost 4 bases and 8 bases, there was a span of 11 bases. CDR3 sequence: CASSYTDRGYTF. The CDR3 DNA follows: TGTGCCAGCAGTTATACCGACCGGGGCTACACCTTC.

This clonotype was counted a few times. The chain employs TRBV9 and TRBJ2-1, with D perhaps matching TRBD1 or TRBD2 (5 bases each). Trimming took off 4 bases at V and 3 bases at J, with 14 bases between the two ends. Germline-derived CDR1 and CDR2 are SGDLS and YYNGEE. The CDR3 covers 15 residues. The CDR3 loop reads CASSPDSGVYNEQFF. CDR3 bases: TGTGCCAGCAGCCCCGACAGCGGAGTCTACAATGAGCAGTTCTTC.

The chain couples TRBV11-2 to TRBJ2-2; 11 nucleotides align to TRBD2. Germline values: CDR1 SGHAT, CDR2 FQNNGV. This CDR3 spans 20 amino acids. V shed 0 bases, J shed 6 bases, and the junction held 15 bases outside the gene matches. In DNA form, the CDR3 reads TGTGCCAGCAGCTTAGACGTCCCCGGACCGGGACTAGCGGCTTCCGGGGAGCTGTTTTTT. Its translation is CASSLDVPGPGLAASGELFF.

In its sample, this clonotype was seen many times. The DNA of the CDR3 is TGTGCCAGCAGCCAAGAACTAGCGGGAGATACAGATACGCAGTATTTT. Protein product: CASSQELAGDTDTQYF. This chain connects TRBV4-2 to TRBJ2-3, with 11 positions matching TRBD2. Germline V gene data show CDR1 as LGHNA and CDR2 as YNFKEQ. Trimming took 0 bases from V and 3 from J; bases not matched to a gene: 2. CDR3 length: 16 residues.

This clonotype was seen more than once but under ten times. The V and J genes are TRBV12-3 or TRBV12-4 and TRBJ2-6, with D possibly matching TRBD1 (5 bases). The V end lost 3 bases, the J end lost 15 bases, and 18 bases lay between the germline ends. The CDR3 covers 14 residues. The CDR3 sequence: CASSFNQQLQGLTF. As DNA, the CDR3 is TGTGCCAGCAGTTTTAACCAGCAGCTCCAGGGCCTGACTTTC.

This clonotype occurred many times. The DNA of the CDR3 is TGCGCCAGCAGCCAAGCCAGGGGCTACGAGCAGTACTTC. Translating gives CASSQARGYEQYF. The genes are TRBV4-3 and TRBJ2-7; D may be TRBD1 (6 bases). The CDR3 consists of 13 residues. CDR1 is LGHNA, CDR2 YSLEER, per germline. Trimming stripped 1 base from V and 3 bases from J, with 7 bases between.

This clonotype was observed at least ten times. The V gene is TRBV27, the J gene TRBJ2-3; 12 bases are shared with TRBD2. Germline CDR1 and CDR2: MNHEY and SMNVEV (reference sequence). This CDR3 is 14 amino acids long. V was clipped by 4 bases and J by 5 bases; unmatched bases: 1. Here the CDR3 reads CASSSSGRGDTQYF. CDR3 sequence (DNA): TGTGCCAGCAGTTCTAGCGGGAGGGGAGATACGCAGTATTTT.

As regards this clonotype: One end of the junction does not line up with germline, which may come from a read error. The chain carries TRBV12-3 or TRBV12-4 and TRBJ2-1; 11 bases match TRBD1. CDR3 size: 15 residues. In DNA form, the CDR3 reads TGTGCCAGCACCCAACGGACAGGGGGCTACAATGCGCAGTTCTTC. Its protein is CASTQRTGGYNAQFF.

This clonotype was counted at least ten times. V gene TRBV5-1 combines with J gene TRBJ1-1; D is unresolved. The CDR3 runs to 13 residues. With 6 bases removed from V and 1 base from J, the gap between germline ends came to 10 bases. Germline CDR1 and CDR2: SGHRS and YFSETQ. Here the CDR3 reads CASNEGRNTEAFF. CDR3 in DNA: TGCGCCAGCAACGAAGGGAGGAACACTGAAGCTTTCTTT. Using reference TRBV5-1 and TRBJ1-1 for the parts outside the CDR3, the full variable domain is KAGVTQTPRYLIKTRGQQVTLSCSPISGHRSVSWYQQTPGQGLQFLFEYFSETQRNKGNFPGRFSGRQFSNSRSEMNVSTLELGDSALYLCASNEGRNTEAFFGQGTRLTVV.

This sequence joins TRBV18 and TRBJ2-1; maybe TRBD2 (6 bases). The CDR3 runs to 13 residues. Germline CDR1 KGHSH, CDR2 LQKENI. Trimming removed 8 bases at V and 5 bases at J, with 13 bases between. The CDR3 DNA sequence: TGTGCCAGCACGGGACTGATCAACAATGAGCAGTTCTTC. Translated: CASTGLINNEQFF.

Many counts were recorded for this clonotype. This chain links TRBV5-4 with TRBJ1-3; no reliable D call. The CDR3 is 14 amino acids. The V gene's germline CDR1 is SGHNT and CDR2 YYREEE (reference sequence). The V end was cut by 0 bases, the J end by 3 bases, with 7 bases between. The CDR3 bases are TGTGCCAGCAGCTTGGGGATAGGTGGAAACACCATATATTTT. Encoded protein: CASSLGIGGNTIYF. The whole variable domain, filled in from reference TRBV5-4 and TRBJ1-3, reads ETGVTQSPTHLIKTRGQQVTLRCSSQSGHNTVSWYQQALGQGPQFIFQYYREEENGRGNFPPRFSGLQFPNYSSELNVNALELDDSALYLCASSLGIGGNTIYFGEGSWLTVV.

This clonotype was observed a few times. This rearrangement joins TRBV4-3 to TRBJ2-1, with D perhaps being TRBD1 or TRBD2 (6 bases each). This CDR3 has 16 amino acids. V lost 0 bases and J lost 6, with 15 bases in between. Germline CDR1 LGHNA, CDR2 YSLEER. The CDR3 DNA reads TGCGCCAGCAGCCAAGAAAGGGGGGCGGTTTTCAATGAGCAGTTCTTC. Translation: CASSQERGAVFNEQFF.

Points on this clonotype: Possible read error: a much larger clone is one base away. V is TRBV12-3 or TRBV12-4 and J is TRBJ2-1, with 13 bases lining up with TRBD2. CDR3 length equals 14 residues. The CDR3 reads CVSSSGLAGVEQFF. CDR3 DNA sequence: TGTGTCAGCAGTTCAGGACTAGCGGGAGTCGAGCAGTTCTTC.

This clonotype has a count of ten or more. The gene calls are TRBV11-2 and TRBJ2-2; D might be TRBD1 (6 bases). The germline CDR1 and CDR2 sequences are SGHAT and FQNNGV. V was cut by 5 bases and J by 5 bases, with 18 bases left in between. CDR3 length equals 16 residues. The CDR3 loop is CASSTMRGKKTGELFF. DNA for the CDR3: TGTGCCAGCAGCACGATGAGGGGGAAGAAGACCGGGGAGCTGTTTTTT.

This chain joins TRBV15 and TRBJ1-5; D possibly corresponds to TRBD1 (6 bases). This CDR3 comprises 16 residues. Germline assignment: CDR1 LNHNV and CDR2 YYDKDF (reference sequence). V was pared by 3 bases and J by 3 bases, with 15 bases between. CDR3 DNA: TGTGCCACCAGCAGCTTGGGAGGGGGGTACAATCAGCCCCAGCATTTT. Its translation: CATSSLGGGYNQPQHF. The whole variable domain, filled in from reference TRBV15 and TRBJ1-5, reads DAMVIQNPRYQVTQFGKPVTLSCSQTLNHNVMYWYQQKSSQAPKLLFHYYDKDFNNEADTPDNFQSRRPNTSFCFLDIRSPGLGDTAMYLCATSSLGGGYNQPQHFGDGTRLSIL.

This clonotype was seen ten or more times. The V gene is TRBV12-3 or TRBV12-4, the J gene TRBJ1-1, with 7 bases identical to TRBD1. The length of the CDR3 is 14 residues. V lost 0 bases to trimming and J lost 4 bases; unmatched junction nucleotides: 2. In DNA, the CDR3 is TGTGCCAGCAGTTTAGCACAGGGGAGCACTGAAGCTTTCTTT. Protein sequence: CASSLAQGSTEAFF.

The J gene is TRBJ1-3, the V gene TRBV11-2, with no clear D. Trimming removed 6 bases at V and 0 bases at J, with 6 bases between. The CDR3 consists of 13 residues. Germline-derived CDR1 and CDR2 are SGHAT and FQNNGV. This CDR3 is CASSQISGNTIYF. CDR3 coding DNA: TGTGCCAGCAGTCAGATCTCTGGAAACACCATATATTTT.

Ten or more counts support this clonotype. The rearrangement joins TRBV27 to TRBJ2-1; TRBD2 agrees at 7 bases. The V gene end was trimmed by 0 bases and the J gene end by 6 bases; junction bases not matched to a gene: 2. The CDR3 contains 14 residues. Germline loops: CDR1 MNHEY, CDR2 SMNVEV (reference sequence). CDR3 sequence (DNA): TGTGCCAGCAGTTTATCGGGGGGGGTCAATGAGCAGTTCTTC. It codes for CASSLSGGVNEQFF.

The table lists this clonotype with many counts. The chain couples TRBV9 to TRBJ1-2; D uncertain. The germline V and J ends were trimmed by 0 bases and 4 bases, with 10 bases remaining between them. Germline CDR1 and CDR2: SGDLS and YYNGEE. The CDR3 is 14 amino acids. The DNA for the CDR3 is TGTGCCAGCAGCGTAGGAGGGATGGGCTATGGCTACACCTTC. Translating gives CASSVGGMGYGYTF.

This clonotype came up many times. The chain combines TRBV28 with TRBJ2-3; D tentatively reads TRBD1 or TRBD2 (5 bases each). V was shortened by 5 bases and J by 0 bases, with 18 bases between the two germline ends. Germline V gene sequence: CDR1 MDHEN, CDR2 SYDVKM. CDR3 length: 17 residues. The CDR3: CASSLAGWGKSTDTQYF. CDR3 nucleotides: TGTGCCAGCAGTCTAGCCGGTTGGGGGAAAAGCACAGATACGCAGTATTTT.

The chain uses TRBV12-3 or TRBV12-4 and TRBJ2-1, with TRBD1 matching 10 bases. This CDR3 is built from 15 residues. V lost 5 bases and J lost 7; bases outside the gene matches: 8. The CDR3 nucleotides read TGTGCCAGCAGTCTGAGGGACAGGGGTTGGAATGAGCAGTTCTTC. Its protein is CASSLRDRGWNEQFF.

This clonotype was recorded many times. The chain carries TRBV3-1 and TRBJ2-7; maybe TRBD1 (6 bases). V lost 3 bases and J lost 2, with 11 bases in between. This CDR3 spans 14 amino acids. The germline V gene encodes CDR1 LGHDT and CDR2 YNNKEL (reference sequence). The CDR3 DNA is TGTGCCAGCAGCCAGGCCGGACAGACCTACGAGCAGTACTTC. Its translation: CASSQAGQTYEQYF.

This clonotype was counted at least ten times. A much larger clone is a single base away; this may be a read error. The chain carries TRBV6-5 and TRBJ1-1; perhaps TRBD1 as D (5 bases). Germline V gene data show CDR1 as MNHEY and CDR2 as SVGAGI. There are 16 residues in the CDR3. V was cut by 4 bases and J by 6 bases, with 21 bases left in between. The CDR3 nucleotides are TGTGCCAGCAGTTGCTCCCCCTTGGGCAGGGACGCTGAAGCTTTCTTT. This codes for CASSCSPLGRDAEAFF.

This clonotype was counted ten times or more. This rearrangement joins TRBV10-3 to TRBJ2-4; possibly TRBD2 for D (5 bases). The V end lost 3 bases, the J end lost 9 bases, and 6 bases lay between the germline ends. Germline lookup yields CDR1 ENHRY and CDR2 SYGVKD. This CDR3 has 11 residues. CDR3 sequence: CAISDRGIQYF. CDR3 in DNA: TGTGCCATCAGTGATCGGGGCATTCAGTACTTC.

In its sample, this clonotype was seen many times. The V gene is TRBV12-3 or TRBV12-4, the J gene TRBJ2-4; perhaps D is TRBD1 or TRBD2 (5 bases each). The V and J ends lost 3 bases and 2 bases respectively, with 8 bases between them. The CDR3 covers 14 residues. DNA of the CDR3: TGTGCCAGCAGTTTCTGGGGGACCAAAAACATTCAGTACTTC. Translation: CASSFWGTKNIQYF.